Listed here is a single TCR beta chain. Germline CDR1 and CDR2: SGHRS and YFSETQ. The CDR3 sequence is 14 residues long. V dropped 4 bases and J dropped 7 bases, with 15 bases sitting between them. Only in-frame clones appear in the TCRdb table, and some are missing; sequencing was by immunoSEQ multiplex PCR. The data hold hundreds of thousands of clones, with roughly 89% observed a single time. The data belong to a study of blood T cell repertoires in COVID-19. The rearrangement links TRBV5-1 to TRBJ2-1; a possible D gene is TRBD2 (5 bases). This TCR was sampled from a woman aged 40 to 55 who had recovered from COVID-19. Specimen: PBMCs or T cells enriched from blood (not recorded which). The CDR3 DNA reads TGCGCCAGCAGCCGACCTGGACCGGGGAATGAGCAGTTCTTC. Residues: CASSRPGPGNEQFF.